This TCR beta chain was observed in a study of OX40 agonist ivuxolimab in advanced cancers. Study as a whole: All patients had ivuxolimab intravenously every 2 weeks at 0.01 to 10 mg/kg. Patients with hepatocellular carcinoma, melanoma, renal cell or head and neck cancer made up the dose-escalation patients. Regarding the study as a whole: There were, on average, more expanded clones in CD8+ T cells than in CD4+.

The CDR3 covers 12 residues. V dropped 5 bases and J dropped 1 base, with 5 bases sitting between them. Germline assignment: CDR1 MNHNS and CDR2 SASEGT. TCRdb's table, derived via immunoSEQ multiplex PCR, lists solely in-frame clones and lacks some. The sample contains approximately 67,000 clones, 75% to 95% of which appear only once. The timepoints at which blood was sampled were baseline, cycle 4 day 1, and cycle 7 day 1. About this clone: Its specificity is not known.

The chain employs TRBV6-1 and TRBJ1-1; possible D gene TRBD1, 5 bases. This receptor was identified in an adult with an advanced solid tumor such as melanoma, head and neck, liver or kidney cancer. The sequencing here drew on CD4+ or CD8+ T cells sorted from blood, taken in a trial of the OX40 agonist ivuxolimab. The chain's CDR3 is CASSQGNTEAFF. The CDR3 region has the DNA TGTGCCAGCAGTCAGGGGAACACTGAAGCTTTCTTT.